Below are 5 T cell receptor beta chains sequenced from a single sample in a study of cytomegalovirus exposure and HLA in healthy donors. Both 60 Vbeta primers and 13 Jbeta primers went into the PCR. Using immunoSEQ multiplex PCR, the repertoire was profiled, and TCRdb retains in-frame clones only, with some absent. This repertoire shows some 110,000 clones, roughly 70% found once; its top ten account for over 1.5%. The sample comprised PBMCs. These receptors were taken from a young woman in good health and CMV-seronegative.

With regard to this clone: No conserved phenylalanine or tryptophan ends this CDR3, so it is likely a read error. The limits of the CDR3 on the DNA are not certain, so only TCRdb's listed CDR3 is given. The V gene is TRBV9, the J gene TRBJ1-2. Per germline, CDR1 SGDLS and CDR2 YYNGEE. The CDR3 comprises 14 residues, both ends counted. CDR3 residues: CASSVEGTNYGYTV.

This sequence joins TRBV5-6 and TRBJ1-6; D gene ambiguous. Germline CDR1 reads SGHDT; CDR2 reads YYEEEE. The CDR3 sequence is 13 residues long. Trimming left V 2 bases short and J 10 bases short, with 10 bases between. CDR3 in DNA: TGTGCCAGCAGCTTTTTCCTCCCCTCACCCCTCCACTTT. Amino acids: CASSFFLPSPLHF.

The chain is built from TRBV5-6 and TRBJ2-1, with 10 bases that match TRBD1. The J segment lost 6 bases and the V segment lost 2 bases, leaving 2 bases of the junction unmatched. The CDR3 is 14 residues long. Germline V gene data show CDR1 as SGHDT and CDR2 as YYEEEE. The CDR3 sequence: CASSFDRGLNEQFF. CDR3 in DNA: TGTGCCAGCAGCTTCGACAGGGGGCTCAATGAGCAGTTCTTC. The whole variable domain, remainder taken from reference TRBV5-6 and TRBJ2-1, is DAGVTQSPTHLIKTRGQQVTLRCSPKSGHDTVSWYQQALGQGPQFIFQYYEEEERQRGNFPDRFSGHQFPNYSSELNVNALLLGDSALYLCASSFDRGLNEQFFGPGTRLTVL.

This chain connects TRBV2 to TRBJ2-7, with TRBD2 matching 11 bases. The ends lost 10 bases at V and 4 bases at J; junction bases unmatched: 6. CDR1 SNHLY and CDR2 FYNNEI come from the germline V gene. This CDR3 is 13 amino acids long. The CDR3 sequence is CATFSGGGYEQYF. CDR3 coding DNA: TGTGCCACCTTTAGCGGGGGGGGATACGAGCAGTACTTC.

This clone was recorded once. The V call is TRBV6-1, the J call TRBJ1-5; D is unclear. In germline, CDR1 is MNHNS, CDR2 SASEGT. The germline V and J ends were trimmed by 5 bases and 4 bases, with 12 bases remaining between them. CDR3 size: 14 residues. The CDR3: CASSSRGYNQPQHF. CDR3 nucleotide sequence: TGTGCCAGCAGTAGCCGGGGATATAATCAGCCCCAGCATTTT.